This T cell receptor (beta chain) was sequenced for a study of blood T cell repertoires in COVID-19. Across the study: Samples of COVID-19 (acute and convalescent) were obtained from the United States, Italy and Spain. Sample material is recorded as cDNA or gDNA derived from T cells, B-cell-depleted T cells, or PBMCs.

In the original processing: Reference gene primer amplification yielded estimated nucleated cell counts. Sequenced by immunoSEQ multiplex PCR; TCRdb stores in-frame clones only, minus some. For V, J and clone size, that table is used; D and trimming come from the DNA. The sample holds fewer than 150,000 clones, about 76% seen once. The trim removed 3 bases at V and 0 bases at J, leaving 3 bases unmatched. From germline, CDR1 is SQVTM and CDR2 ANQGSEA. The CDR3 has 14 amino acids. The TCR originated in a man aged 80 or over with acute or convalescent COVID-19. The chain has TRBV29-1 and TRBJ2-3, with 7 nucleotides matching TRBD1. Sequenced input: peripheral blood. CDR3 loop: CSVEGQTSTDTQYF. The CDR3 DNA reads as TGCAGCGTTGAGGGACAGACTAGCACAGATACGCAGTATTTT.